A single sample is the source of the 10 T cell receptor beta chains below, sequenced in a study of T cells expressing NK-cell markers. TCRdb reprocessed the 5' RACE reads and reports one entry per CDR3 protein, with no DNA. Its listing shows a few hundred thousand distinct CDR3 sequences. Material for sequencing was blood T cells: a sorted CD56 or NKG2C T cell subset, CD4+ or CD8+ T cells, or bulk PBMC T cells (not recorded which). Receptors originate from a man aged 18 to 69 in good health.

The rearrangement links TRBV7-6 to TRBJ1-3. The CDR3 spans 14 residues. CDR1 and CDR2 from the germline V gene are SGHVS and FNYEAQ. This CDR3 reads CASSLAGRGNTIYF.

This chain connects TRBV18 to TRBJ2-1; the D call from TCRdb, TRBD1, cannot be confirmed without DNA. The CDR3 sequence is 18 residues long. Germline-derived CDR1 and CDR2 are KGHSH and LQKENI. CDR3 region: CASSPPRQVPYSYNEQFF.

The CDR3 reads CASSLSTGSQETQYF. The chain is built from TRBV6-1 and TRBJ2-5; TCRdb outputs TRBD1, but without DNA this stays unchecked. The CDR3 is 15 amino acids. The germline gives CDR1 MNHNS, CDR2 SASEGT.

The chain has TRBV4-1 and TRBJ2-2; the TCRdb D gene call, TRBD1, has no DNA to confirm it. Looked up from germline, CDR1 is MGHRA and CDR2 is YSYEKL. The CDR3 loop spans 17 amino acids. The CDR3 here is CASSQVFRGQGTGELFF.

The rearrangement joins TRBV5-5 to TRBJ2-5; TCRdb's assignment of TRBD1 cannot be checked, as there is no DNA. From germline, CDR1 is SGHKS and CDR2 YYEKEE (reference sequence). The CDR3 spans 16 residues. This chain's CDR3 is CASSHPGQGGQETQYF.

V is TRBV7-6 and J is TRBJ2-5; the TRBD1 assignment by TCRdb is unverifiable without DNA. The CDR3 totals 14 residues. Per the germline V gene, CDR1 is SGHVS and CDR2 is FNYEAQ. The CDR3 loop is CASSFSGTEFPQYF.

CDR3 sequence reads: CASSQEYGGAGLHEQFF. This chain connects TRBV3-1 to TRBJ2-1; checking the TCRdb D call of TRBD1 is not possible without DNA. In germline, CDR1 is LGHDT, CDR2 YNNKEL (reference sequence). This CDR3 is built from 17 residues.

CDR3 sequence: CASSTQRGKDTDTQYF. The chain recombines TRBV5-1 with TRBJ2-3; the D call of TRBD2 rests on TCRdb alone, since no DNA is present to check it. The CDR3 extends over 16 amino acids. Germline V CDR1 and CDR2: SGHRS, YFSETQ.

The chain links TRBV7-3 to TRBJ2-3; TCRdb lists TRBD1, though no DNA is available to test this call. The germline V gene has CDR1 SGHTA and CDR2 FQGTGA. The CDR3 is 15 residues long. This CDR3 reads CASSPSGGLGDTQYF.

The V call is TRBV5-4, the J call TRBJ2-6. Germline loops: CDR1 SGHNT, CDR2 YYREEE (reference sequence). The CDR3 totals 14 residues. The CDR3: CASSPILEANVLTF.